This TCR beta chain was obtained from a study of blood T cell repertoires in COVID-19. About the study: COVID-19 samples, acute and convalescent, were from the United States, Italy and Spain.

This clone was picked up a small number of times. How the authors handled the data: From reference gene primer amplification, estimates of nucleated cell counts were derived. The repertoire was sequenced with immunoSEQ multiplex PCR; TCRdb's copy has only in-frame clones and lacks some. V and J calls and clone size are given by that table; D and trimming were obtained from the DNA. The sample comprises fewer than 50,000 clones, approximately 79% of which are singletons, and 25% rests with the top ten. The CDR3 runs to 14 residues. Germline-derived CDR1 and CDR2 are SGHTA and FQGNSA. V trimming: 3 bases; J trimming: 7 bases; junction bases outside the gene matches: 6.

The receptor's source is a man between 65 and 80 years old with acute or convalescent COVID-19. Sequencing input: peripheral blood. This chain joins TRBV7-2 and TRBJ2-1; 7 nucleotides match TRBD2. The DNA for the CDR3 is TGTGCCAGCAGCTTCTATGAGGGAGGGAATGAGCAGTTCTTC. It translates to CASSFYEGGNEQFF.